The rows below give T cell receptor beta chains drawn from one sample of a study of beta chain features in type 1 diabetes. Sequencing was performed with immunoSEQ multiplex PCR; in TCRdb, only in-frame clones are kept and a portion is missing. The sample consists of approximately 170,000 clones, almost 8% of them appearing once. The sample was central memory CD4+ T cells from blood. The source of these receptors is a man in his late teens or twenties with type 1 diabetes. The CDR3 runs from the conserved cysteine through the conserved F or W.

v_call,cdr3_aa
TRBV11-2,CASSSPTRGTLSYEQYF
TRBV28,CASSPMTGRETQYF
TRBV18,CASSPQGNKGTQYF
TRBV4-1,CASSQDQLAGVTDTQYF
TRBV4-2,CASSQDRAGGNQPQHF
TRBV4-3,CASSHPGQGNYGYTF
TRBV7-2,CASSLGAGVGRIEQFF
TRBV10-2,CASSESTGAYEQYF
TRBV28,CASRSGYNEQFF
TRBV7-2,CASRPPGDEQYF
TRBV4-2,CASSQGVSTEAFF
TRBV30,CACQGGGYNEQFF
TRBV7-2,CASSLEQGGWSPLHF
TRBV27,CASSRQGGRAGYTF
TRBV11-2,CASSRGLATTDTQYF
TRBV7-9,CASSLVGGTDTQYF
TRBV20-1,CSALRGGRQFF
TRBV5-4,CASSLDGTAYEQYF
TRBV30,CAWTASADTQYF
TRBV28,CATGDRGYGYTF
TRBV19,CASSIPSGTGGSRAFF
TRBV28,CASIMGQLNTGELFF
TRBV7-2,CASSLGLAESNEQFF
TRBV18,CASSRDITDTQYF
TRBV5-4,CASSWPQETQYF
TRBV5-1,CASSFDSSDTQYF
TRBV5-6,CASSPRSGPTEQFF
TRBV18,CASSPGLSGSTDTQYF
TRBV6-5,CASSYRRQGRPDTQYF
TRBV11-3,CASSKDRDDVVTQYF
TRBV7-9,CASSLEWTDYGYTF
TRBV29-1,CSVGQGTYEQYF
TRBV18,CASSIVLLAPPPNTGELFF
TRBV19,CASSIYGTDNEQFF